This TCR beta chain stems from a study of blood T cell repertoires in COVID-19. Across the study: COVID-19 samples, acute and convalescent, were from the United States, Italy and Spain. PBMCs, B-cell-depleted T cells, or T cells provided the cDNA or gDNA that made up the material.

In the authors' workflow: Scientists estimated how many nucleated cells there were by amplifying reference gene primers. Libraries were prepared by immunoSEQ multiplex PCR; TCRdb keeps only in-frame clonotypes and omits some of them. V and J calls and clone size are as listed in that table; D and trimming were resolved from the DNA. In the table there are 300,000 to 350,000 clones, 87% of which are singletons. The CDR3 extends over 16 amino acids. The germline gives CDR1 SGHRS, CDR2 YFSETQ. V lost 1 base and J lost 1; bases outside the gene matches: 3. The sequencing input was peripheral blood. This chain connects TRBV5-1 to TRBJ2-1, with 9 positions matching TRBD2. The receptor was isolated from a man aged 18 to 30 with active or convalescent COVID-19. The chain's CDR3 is CASSLLLAGSYNEQFF. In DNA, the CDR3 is TGCGCCAGCAGCTTGTTGCTAGCGGGATCCTACAATGAGCAGTTCTTC.